This T cell receptor beta chain derives from a study of T cells after yellow fever vaccination. Study results and caveats: FACS-sorted repertoires could harbor abundant contaminating bulk-population clonotypes. Of the clonotypes, a small share occurred in both CD4 and CD8 compartments.

Concerning this clonotype: What it binds is unknown. One junction end does not reproduce the germline sequence, and a read error may be involved.

The CDR3 spans 11 residues. Germline CDR1 and CDR2: DFQATT and SNEGSKA (reference sequence). TCRdb processed the 5' RACE reads anew with MiXCR; each CDR3 protein has one entry. The table includes 550,000 to 750,000 distinct CDR3 sequences, roughly 14% detected once. The sample was PBMCs, taken on the day of the yellow fever booster vaccination. This TCR was recovered from a man between 25 and 39 years old who received the YFV17D yellow fever vaccine. V usage is TRBV20-1 and J usage is TRBJ2-5, with 8 bases lining up with TRBD2. The CDR3 sequence is CSAVPGLALHF. CDR3 DNA sequence: TGCAGTGCTGTCCCCGGACTAGCTTTACACTTC.